This T cell receptor beta chain was recorded in a study of patients and donors after allogeneic stem cell transplantation (dated by TCRdb to 2020 to 2022). The method was RT-PCR. The sequencer listed for this sample is NextSeq 550. TCRdb trimmed the raw reads at Q25, called clones with MiXCR and kept productive beta chains. One record per CDR3 amino acid sequence lists the most common genes and DNA. For this sample the table gives about 110,000 distinct CDR3 sequences, of which 35% were detected only once. Around 27% of the sample belongs to the ten largest clones. V is shortened by 3 bases, J by 4 bases, and the region joining them spans 1 base. Per the germline V gene (reference sequence), LNHDA is the CDR1 and SQIVND is the CDR2. The CDR3 starts with the cysteine, ends with the phenylalanine, and has 10 residues. Of all the DNA, just the CDR3 is kept, 30 bases in frame from base 1. The count of this clonotype is one. Its antigen remains unidentified. No base-level quality is on record; no much larger clone is a single base apart. A lone read offers only weak evidence.

Sequencing was carried out using blood, either unsorted or a sorted T cell fraction (not recorded which). This clonotype originated in a human donor who was either an allogeneic HSCT recipient or a stem cell or donor lymphocyte infusion donor (not recorded which). It is not recorded whose cells these are; they may come from a transplant donor. The V and J genes are TRBV19 and TRBJ2-7; the D gene is unclear. The DNA reads TGTGCCAGTAGTATGTACGAGCAGTACTTC. Translation gives CASSMYEQYF.